These T cell receptor beta chains were read from a single sample in a study of blood T cell repertoires in COVID-19. The method was immunoSEQ multiplex PCR; TCRdb's version includes in-frame clones alone and lacks a portion of them. The sample lists 300,000 to 350,000 clones, around 90% seen once, with 2% to 3% in the top ten. The sequenced sample consisted of peripheral blood. The receptors derive from a man in his late teens or twenties with active or convalescent COVID-19. Each CDR3 is given with its conserved first and last residue. A D gene is named only where the DNA matches it firmly. Only some rows state a clone size, as once, few, many or a class for expanded clones.

d_gene: .; v_gene: TRBV12-2; j_gene: TRBJ2-1; abundance: .; CDR3aa: CASRLALGRALGYNEQFF; CDR3nt: TGTGCAAGTCGCTTAGCGCTCGGCAGGGCCTTAGGCTACAATGAGCAGTTCTTC
d_gene: .; v_gene: TRBV15; j_gene: TRBJ1-5; abundance: .; CDR3aa: CATSRGGRAPSAQHF; CDR3nt: TGTGCCACCAGCAGAGGGGGCAGGGCCCCTTCGGCCCAGCATTTT
d_gene: TRBD1; v_gene: TRBV7-9; j_gene: TRBJ1-4; abundance: .; CDR3aa: CASAGTGVEKLFF; CDR3nt: TGTGCCAGCGCCGGGACAGGGGTTGAAAAACTGTTTTTT
d_gene: .; v_gene: TRBV27; j_gene: TRBJ2-7; abundance: .; CDR3aa: CASSFKARGPYEQYF; CDR3nt: TGTGCCAGCAGTTTTAAGGCCAGGGGCCCCTACGAGCAGTACTTC
d_gene: TRBD2; v_gene: TRBV2; j_gene: TRBJ2-4; abundance: .; CDR3aa: CASSGGAGLAKNIQYF; CDR3nt: TGTGCCAGCAGCGGGGGGGCGGGACTAGCCAAAAACATTCAGTACTTC
d_gene: .; v_gene: TRBV27; j_gene: TRBJ2-7; abundance: .; CDR3aa: CASSRNRELGEQYF; CDR3nt: TGTGCCAGCAGCCGAAACAGGGAGTTGGGGGAGCAGTACTTC
d_gene: TRBD1; v_gene: TRBV18; j_gene: TRBJ2-1; abundance: .; CDR3aa: CASSPGQGAYNEQFF; CDR3nt: TGTGCCAGCTCACCCGGACAGGGGGCGTACAATGAGCAGTTCTTC
d_gene: TRBD1; v_gene: TRBV28; j_gene: TRBJ2-7; abundance: .; CDR3aa: CASSIHPLRTGTEQYF; CDR3nt: TGTGCCAGCAGTATACACCCACTAAGGACAGGGACCGAGCAGTACTTC
d_gene: .; v_gene: TRBV2; j_gene: TRBJ1-1; abundance: .; CDR3aa: CATTKVMNTEAFF; CDR3nt: TGTGCCACGACAAAAGTCATGAACACTGAAGCTTTCTTT
d_gene: .; v_gene: TRBV6-2/TRBV6-3; j_gene: TRBJ1-6; abundance: few; CDR3aa: CASSYVDSSPLHF; CDR3nt: TGTGCCAGCAGTTATGTGGACTCTTCACCCCTCCACTTT
d_gene: TRBD2; v_gene: TRBV7-3; j_gene: TRBJ2-1; abundance: once; CDR3aa: CASSLRLAGINEQFF; CDR3nt: TGTGCCAGCAGCTTAAGACTAGCGGGCATCAATGAGCAGTTCTTC
d_gene: .; v_gene: TRBV6-6; j_gene: TRBJ2-7; abundance: .; CDR3aa: CASSPARGGTNDYEQYF; CDR3nt: TGTGCCAGCAGTCCGGCAAGAGGCGGGACGAACGACTACGAGCAGTACTTC
d_gene: .; v_gene: TRBV6-6; j_gene: TRBJ1-2; abundance: .; CDR3aa: CASSYRTEAYNYGYTF; CDR3nt: TGTGCCAGCAGTTACCGGACAGAGGCCTATAACTATGGCTACACCTTC
d_gene: .; v_gene: TRBV5-1; j_gene: TRBJ1-4; abundance: .; CDR3aa: CASSLAPGANEKLFF; CDR3nt: TGCGCCAGCAGCTTGGCCCCAGGGGCGAATGAAAAACTGTTTTTT
d_gene: TRBD2; v_gene: TRBV7-6; j_gene: TRBJ2-3; abundance: .; CDR3aa: CASSLIAGGADTQYF; CDR3nt: TGTGCCAGCAGCTTAATAGCGGGAGGGGCAGATACGCAGTATTTT
d_gene: TRBD2; v_gene: TRBV27; j_gene: TRBJ2-1; abundance: .; CDR3aa: CASSLASGGSSYNEQFF; CDR3nt: TGTGCCAGCAGTTTGGCTAGCGGGGGGAGCTCCTACAATGAGCAGTTCTTC
d_gene: .; v_gene: TRBV10-3; j_gene: TRBJ1-4; abundance: .; CDR3aa: CAISPGSANEKLFF; CDR3nt: TGTGCCATCAGCCCAGGGTCGGCTAATGAAAAACTGTTTTTT
d_gene: .; v_gene: TRBV7-9; j_gene: TRBJ2-1; abundance: .; CDR3aa: CASSLEGAGSQQFF; CDR3nt: TGTGCCAGCAGCTTAGAGGGTGCAGGGTCTCAGCAGTTCTTC
d_gene: .; v_gene: TRBV4-1; j_gene: TRBJ2-7; abundance: .; CDR3aa: CASSQDPQGTIGYEQYF; CDR3nt: TGCGCCAGCAGCCAAGACCCCCAGGGGACTATCGGTTACGAGCAGTACTTC
d_gene: .; v_gene: TRBV3-1/TRBV3-2; j_gene: TRBJ2-2; abundance: .; CDR3aa: CASSHLSTGELFF; CDR3nt: TGTGCCAGCAGCCATCTTTCCACCGGGGAGCTGTTTTTT
d_gene: .; v_gene: TRBV9; j_gene: TRBJ2-3; abundance: .; CDR3aa: CASSVGGGEGTDTQYF; CDR3nt: TGTGCCAGCAGCGTGGGAGGGGGAGAGGGCACAGATACGCAGTATTTT
d_gene: TRBD1; v_gene: TRBV4-1; j_gene: TRBJ1-5; abundance: .; CDR3aa: CASSQVPGQGKNQPQHF; CDR3nt: TGCGCCAGCAGCCAAGTACCGGGACAGGGGAAAAATCAGCCCCAGCATTTT
d_gene: .; v_gene: TRBV14; j_gene: TRBJ1-2; abundance: .; CDR3aa: CASSQDFGSPMDGYTF; CDR3nt: TGTGCCAGCAGCCAAGATTTCGGGTCACCGATGGATGGCTACACCTTC
d_gene: TRBD2; v_gene: TRBV11-1; j_gene: TRBJ2-1; abundance: .; CDR3aa: CASTGTSGYGEQFF; CDR3nt: TGTGCCAGCACCGGGACTAGCGGGTACGGGGAGCAGTTCTTC
d_gene: .; v_gene: TRBV5-4; j_gene: TRBJ1-6; abundance: .; CDR3aa: CASSIGTPYSPLHF; CDR3nt: TGTGCCAGCAGCATCGGGACACCCTATTCACCCCTCCACTTT
d_gene: .; v_gene: TRBV14; j_gene: TRBJ2-1; abundance: .; CDR3aa: CASRRTGERNEQFF; CDR3nt: TGTGCCAGCAGGAGAACGGGAGAACGGAATGAGCAGTTCTTC